This paragraph covers one T cell receptor (beta chain) sequence. These data belong to a study of shared clonotypes between healthy human individuals. Researchers ran the assay at a deep level. The table came from immunoSEQ multiplex PCR; TCRdb's copy has only in-frame clones and leaves some out. The table lists 2 million to 2.5 million clones, almost 96% of them singletons. This CDR3 has 13 amino acids. V was shortened by 4 bases and J by 4 bases, with 11 bases between the two germline ends. CDR1 and CDR2 (germline): SGHRS, YFSETQ. Sequences were obtained from naive CD4+ T cells sorted from blood. Subset meaning: CD45RA+ positively selected. This chain links TRBV5-1 with TRBJ1-2; no reliable D call. This receptor was obtained from a man younger than 35 in good health. The CDR3 sequence is CASSPPSGYGYTF. As DNA, the CDR3 is TGCGCCAGCAGCCCACCTTCGGGCTATGGCTACACCTTC. The full variable domain, in which reference TRBV5-1 and TRBJ1-2 provide the parts outside the CDR3, is KAGVTQTPRYLIKTRGQQVTLSCSPISGHRSVSWYQQTPGQGLQFLFEYFSETQRNKGNFPGRFSGRQFSNSRSEMNVSTLELGDSALYLCASSPPSGYGYTFGSGTRLTVV.